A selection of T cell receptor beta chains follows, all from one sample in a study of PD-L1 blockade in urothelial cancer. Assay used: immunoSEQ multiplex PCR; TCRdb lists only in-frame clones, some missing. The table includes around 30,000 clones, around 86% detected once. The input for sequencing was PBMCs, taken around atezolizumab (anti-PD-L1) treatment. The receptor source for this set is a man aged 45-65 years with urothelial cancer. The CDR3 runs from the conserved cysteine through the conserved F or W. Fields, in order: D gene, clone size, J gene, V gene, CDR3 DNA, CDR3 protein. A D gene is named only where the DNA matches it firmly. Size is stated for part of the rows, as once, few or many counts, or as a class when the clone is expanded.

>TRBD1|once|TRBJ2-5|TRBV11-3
TGTGCCAGCAGCTTAGATCAGGGACAGGGATCCGAGACCCAGTACTTC
CASSLDQGQGSETQYF
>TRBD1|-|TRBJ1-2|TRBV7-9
TGTGCCAGCAGCTTAGAGGGCAGGGGGCCGGTTTACACCTTC
CASSLEGRGPVYTF
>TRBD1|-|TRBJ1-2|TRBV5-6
TGTGCCAGCAGCTTAGACAGGGAGCACTATGGCTACACCTTC
CASSLDREHYGYTF
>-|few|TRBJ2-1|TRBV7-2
TGTGCCAGCAGCGGGGCAACAGGGAATGAGCAGTTCTTC
CASSGATGNEQFF
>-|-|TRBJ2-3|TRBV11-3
TGTGCCAGCAGCTTAGGGGCCACCGATACGCAGTATTTT
CASSLGATDTQYF
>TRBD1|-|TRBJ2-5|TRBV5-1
TGCGCCAGCAGCTTGGGTTCTGGGACAGGGTCCGAGACCCAGTACTTC
CASSLGSGTGSETQYF
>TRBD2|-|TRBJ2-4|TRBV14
TGTGCCAGCAGCCGCGGGGGACCGAGGAAAAACATTCAGTACTTC
CASSRGGPRKNIQYF
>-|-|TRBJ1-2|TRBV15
TGTGCCACCAGCGTACGAACCACGGGGAGCGGCTACACCTTC
CATSVRTTGSGYTF
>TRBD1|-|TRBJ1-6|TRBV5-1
TGCGCCAGCAGCTCAGCGGGACAGGTTCTTAATTCACCCCTCCACTTT
CASSSAGQVLNSPLHF
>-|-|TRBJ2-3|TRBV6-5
TGTGCCAGCAGTTACTACGGAGATACGCAGTATTTT
CASSYYGDTQYF
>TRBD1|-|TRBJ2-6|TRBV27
TGTGCCAGCAGTAGCAGGGGGCTGGCCAACGTCCTGACTTTC
CASSSRGLANVLTF
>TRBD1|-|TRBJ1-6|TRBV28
TGTGCCAGCAGTCACTCGACAGGGGTCGATCTTGGCTATAATTCACCCCTCCACTTT
CASSHSTGVDLGYNSPLHF
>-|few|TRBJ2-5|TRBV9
TGTGCCAGCAGCGCCGGGACAACTCAGGGAGAGACCCAGTACTTC
CASSAGTTQGETQYF
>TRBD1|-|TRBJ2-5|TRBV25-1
TGTGCCAGCAGCCGCACAGGGGGCCTACTCCAAGAGACCCAGTACTTC
CASSRTGGLLQETQYF
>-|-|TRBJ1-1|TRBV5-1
TGCGCCAGCAGCTTCCAGAGGTACACTGAAGCTTTCTTT
CASSFQRYTEAFF
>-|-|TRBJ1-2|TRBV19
TGTGCCAGTAGTTATACAGGTAGCTATGGCTACACCTTC
CASSYTGSYGYTF
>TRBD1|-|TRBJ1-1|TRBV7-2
TGTGCCAGCAGCTCAGACCTGGGGACAGGAGGAGCTTTCTTT
CASSSDLGTGGAFF
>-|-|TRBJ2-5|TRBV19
TGTGCCAGTAGTATGAGTCAGACTAAAGAGACCCAGTACTTC
CASSMSQTKETQYF
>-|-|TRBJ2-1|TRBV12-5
TGTGCTAGTGGTCCTCCTTCCGGGGGAACCTACAATGAGCAGTTCTTC
CASGPPSGGTYNEQFF
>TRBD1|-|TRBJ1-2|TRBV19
TGTGCCAGTAGTATAACCCCGGGACAGGGGTTTGGCTACGCCTTC
CASSITPGQGFGYAF
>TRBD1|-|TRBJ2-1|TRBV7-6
TGTGCCAGCAGCTTAACAGGGGGAATGGGACCCTACAATGAGCAGTTCTTC
CASSLTGGMGPYNEQFF
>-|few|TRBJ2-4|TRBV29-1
TGCAGCGTTGGCTCCCTCGGGGGCATTCAGTACTTC
CSVGSLGGIQYF
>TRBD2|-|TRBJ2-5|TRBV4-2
TGTGCCAGCAGCCCCGGACTAGCGGGGGGGGTACAAGAGACCCAGTACTTC
CASSPGLAGGVQETQYF
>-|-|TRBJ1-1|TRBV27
TGTGCCAGCGCTACAGGGTACACTGAAGCTTTCTTT
CASATGYTEAFF
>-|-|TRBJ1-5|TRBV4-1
TGCGCCAGCAGCCAAAGGACAATAGACAATCAGCCCCAGCATTTT
CASSQRTIDNQPQHF
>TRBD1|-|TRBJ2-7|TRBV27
TGTGCCAGCAGTTCCCCGGGACAGGGCCTCTACGAGCAGTACTTC
CASSSPGQGLYEQYF
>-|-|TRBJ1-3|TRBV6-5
TGTGCCAGCAGTTACTCGTACAGCCACTCTGGAAACACCATATATTTT
CASSYSYSHSGNTIYF
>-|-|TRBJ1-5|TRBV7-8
TGTGCCAGCAGCCCCACTGAGACATTTAGCAATCAGCCCCAGCATTTT
CASSPTETFSNQPQHF
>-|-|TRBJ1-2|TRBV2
TGTGCCAGCATCCGAATCGGTGGGACAAAAAGAAATGGCTACACCTTC
CASIRIGGTKRNGYTF
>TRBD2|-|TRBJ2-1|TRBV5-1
TGCGCCAGCAGCTTGGGGGACTATAGGGGCGATGAGCAGTTCTTC
CASSLGDYRGDEQFF
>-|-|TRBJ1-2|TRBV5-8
TGTGCCAGCAGCTTACAGGGCCGATTAAACTATGGCTACACCTTC
CASSLQGRLNYGYTF
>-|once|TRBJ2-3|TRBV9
TGTGCCAGCAGCGTAGGGCCTAGCGGCACAGATACGCAGTATTTT
CASSVGPSGTDTQYF
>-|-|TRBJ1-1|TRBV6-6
TGTGCCAGCACCTACAGGGCGAAGAACACTGAAGCTTTCTTT
CASTYRAKNTEAFF
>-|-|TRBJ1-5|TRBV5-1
TGCGCCAGCAGCTTGGGGCAGGGAGGACAGCCCCAGCATTTT
CASSLGQGGQPQHF
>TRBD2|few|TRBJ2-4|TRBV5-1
TGCGCCAGCAAAGCTGGGGGGGACGCCAGAGGGTACATTCAGTACTTC
CASKAGGDARGYIQYF
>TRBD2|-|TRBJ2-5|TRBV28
TGTGCCAGCAGTTCCTTCCGGGACCCGGGGGGAGAGACCCAGTACTTC
CASSSFRDPGGETQYF
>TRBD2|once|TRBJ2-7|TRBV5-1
TGCGCCAGCAGCTTCGGGACTAGCGGACCCGTTTGGAACGAGCAGTACTTC
CASSFGTSGPVWNEQYF
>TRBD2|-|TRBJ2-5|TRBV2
TGTGCCAGCAGCCTAGCGGGGAAAGAGACCCAGTACTTC
CASSLAGKETQYF
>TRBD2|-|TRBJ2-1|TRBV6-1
TGTGCCAGCAGTGAACAGCTAGCGGGAGCGAGTGAGCAGTTCTTC
CASSEQLAGASEQFF
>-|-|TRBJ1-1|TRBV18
TGTGCCAGCTCACCACCCAAGACAAACGTTCCAGAAGCTTTCTTT
CASSPPKTNVPEAFF
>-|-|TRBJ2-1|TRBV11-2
TGTGCCAGCAGCTTAGGGCATACAGGTGGTGAGCAGTTCTTC
CASSLGHTGGEQFF
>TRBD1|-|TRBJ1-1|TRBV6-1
TGTGCCAGCAGTTCCCGGGACAGGGGGGGCACTGAAGCTTTCTTT
CASSSRDRGGTEAFF
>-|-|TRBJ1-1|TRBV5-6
TGTGCCAGCAGCTCCGTTAAGGACAGAAACACTGAAGCTTTCTTT
CASSSVKDRNTEAFF
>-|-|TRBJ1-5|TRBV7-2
TGTGCCAGCAGCCTCCAGGGAAATCAGCCCCAGCATTTT
CASSLQGNQPQHF
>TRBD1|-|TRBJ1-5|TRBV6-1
TGTGCCAGCAGTGGGTCAGGGGGCCTTTATCAGCCCCAGCATTTT
CASSGSGGLYQPQHF
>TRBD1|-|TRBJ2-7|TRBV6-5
TGTGCCAGCAGTTTTAGGGGGCTCGAGCAGTACTTC
CASSFRGLEQYF
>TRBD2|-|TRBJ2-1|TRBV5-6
TGTGCCAGCAGCTTGACTAGCGGGGCCTACAATGAGCAGTTCTTC
CASSLTSGAYNEQFF
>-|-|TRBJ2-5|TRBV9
TGTGCCAGCAGTGATGGGACTCAGGAAGAGACCCAGTACTTC
CASSDGTQEETQYF
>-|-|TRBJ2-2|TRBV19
TGTGCCAGTAGTATAGCCCTCTTCACCGGGGAGCTGTTTTTT
CASSIALFTGELFF